A single sample gave rise to the 8 T cell receptor beta chains below, sequenced in a study of beta chain features in type 1 diabetes. General study findings and limits: A moderate, significant TCRB CDR3 shortening appeared in type 1 diabetes across four CD4+ subsets.

The study reverse transcribed the entire isolated RNA, so it sequenced expressed TCRB transcripts. Sequencing was performed with immunoSEQ multiplex PCR; in TCRdb, only in-frame clones are kept and a portion is missing. The repertoire includes about 53,000 clones, approximately 60% of them detected once, and 0.29% sits in the top ten. What these receptors recognize is not known. The sequencing input was stem cell memory CD4+ T cells from blood. The receptors derive from a woman in her 30s with type 1 diabetes.

The V call is TRBV4-1, the J call TRBJ2-7, with 7 bases lining up with TRBD1. The CDR3 covers 16 residues. Germline values: CDR1 MGHRA, CDR2 YSYEKL. Trimming took 4 bases from V and 1 from J; bases not matched to a gene: 10. In DNA form, the CDR3 reads TGCGCCAGCAGCCGTCACAACCGGGACAGTTCCTACGAGCAGTACTTC. Protein sequence: CASSRHNRDSSYEQYF.

The chain joins TRBV18 to TRBJ2-5, with D hard to call. In germline, CDR1 is KGHSH, CDR2 LQKENI. This CDR3 has 13 residues. V lost 5 bases to trimming and J lost 1 base, with 8 bases between them. CDR3 protein: CASSSTTQETQYF. CDR3 DNA: TGTGCCAGCTCATCAACAACCCAAGAGACCCAGTACTTC.

This clone was found once. The chain is built from TRBV15 and TRBJ1-1, with D unresolved. Per germline, CDR1 LNHNV and CDR2 YYDKDF (reference sequence). This CDR3 is 14 amino acids long. The ends were cut back, 0 bases at V and 5 bases at J, with 10 bases in the middle. CDR3 region: CATSRDRASTEAFF. DNA for the CDR3: TGTGCCACCAGCAGAGATCGAGCCTCTACTGAAGCTTTCTTT.

This clone was counted between two and nine times. V gene TRBV2 combines with J gene TRBJ2-6; 8 bases are a match to TRBD2. The germline V gene has CDR1 SNHLY and CDR2 FYNNEI. The CDR3 spans 18 residues. Trimming took 3 bases from V and 0 from J; bases not matched to a gene: 7. DNA of the CDR3: TGTGCCAGCAGTGAGGGGGCGGGAGGCGACTCTGGGGCCAACGTCCTGACTTTC. As protein: CASSEGAGGDSGANVLTF.

V is TRBV5-1 and J is TRBJ1-1; D is unresolved. The CDR3 is 12 amino acids. Germline V lookup: CDR1 SGHRS, CDR2 YFSETQ. V was cut by 7 bases and J by 1 base, with 8 bases left in between. The CDR3 nucleotides are TGCGCCAGCTCCTCGGGGAACACTGAAGCTTTCTTT. Its protein is CASSSGNTEAFF.

This clone was seen a handful of times. The chain uses TRBV19 and TRBJ2-1, with 7 bases lining up with TRBD2. J gave up 8 bases and V 5 bases, and 12 bases lay outside the gene matches. The CDR3 has 15 residues. The germline V gene has CDR1 LNHDA and CDR2 SQIVND (reference sequence). CDR3 nucleotide sequence: TGTGCCAGTAGTCGTATTATACTAGCGTCCCATGAGCAGTTCTTC. It translates to CASSRIILASHEQFF.

This clone was observed a single time. This rearrangement joins TRBV5-5 to TRBJ2-2, with 8 bases that match TRBD1. The CDR3 runs to 14 residues. V lost 2 bases, J lost 5 bases, and 2 bases stayed unmatched. Germline V CDR1 and CDR2: SGHKS, YYEKEE (reference sequence). In DNA form, the CDR3 reads TGTGCCAGCAGCTTCAGGGGGCGTACCGGGGAGCTGTTTTTT. This sequence encodes CASSFRGRTGELFF.

The chain uses TRBV6-5 and TRBJ2-5; D is possibly TRBD1 (7 bases). The germline CDR1 and CDR2 sequences are MNHEY and SVGAGI. Trimming cost V 5 bases and J 5 bases, with 15 bases left between them. The CDR3 spans 14 residues. The CDR3 region has the DNA TGTGCCAGCAGTGAATGGGCGGGACAGGAGACCCAGTACTTC. Amino acids: CASSEWAGQETQYF.